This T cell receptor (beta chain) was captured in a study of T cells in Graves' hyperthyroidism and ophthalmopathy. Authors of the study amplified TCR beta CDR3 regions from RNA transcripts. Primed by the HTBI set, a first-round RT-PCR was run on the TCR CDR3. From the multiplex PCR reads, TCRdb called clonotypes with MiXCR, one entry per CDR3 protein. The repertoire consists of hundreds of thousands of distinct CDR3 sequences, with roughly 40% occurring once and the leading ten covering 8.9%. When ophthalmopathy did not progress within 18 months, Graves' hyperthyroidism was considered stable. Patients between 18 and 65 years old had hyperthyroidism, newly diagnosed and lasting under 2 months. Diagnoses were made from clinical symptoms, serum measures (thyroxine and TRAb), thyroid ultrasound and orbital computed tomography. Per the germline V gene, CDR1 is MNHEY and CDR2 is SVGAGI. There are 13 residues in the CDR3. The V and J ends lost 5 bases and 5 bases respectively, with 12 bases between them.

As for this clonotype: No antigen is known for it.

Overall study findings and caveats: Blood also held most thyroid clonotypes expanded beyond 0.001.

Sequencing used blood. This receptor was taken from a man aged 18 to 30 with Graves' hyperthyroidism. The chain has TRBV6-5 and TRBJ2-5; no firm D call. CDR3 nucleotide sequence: TGTGCCAGCAGTCCGGCCAGGCCCGAGACCCAGTACTTC. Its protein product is CASSPARPETQYF.